These 12 T cell receptor beta chains share one sample of origin, sequenced in a study of blood T cell repertoires in COVID-19 (dated by TCRdb to about 2020). Libraries were prepared through the immunoSEQ multiplex PCR assay. Held by TCRdb, this immuneACCESS table contains in-frame sequences only and omits some clones. Under half of the omission traces to an unresolved V gene where checked; the cause of the rest is unknown. The sample table lists fewer than 350,000 clones, roughly 93% of them with a count of one. The ten largest make up about 2.5% of the sample. The sample comprised PBMCs or T cells enriched from blood (not recorded which). These receptors all stem from a middle-aged woman with acute COVID-19.

The chain recombines TRBV4-1 with TRBJ2-7, with 8 bases lining up with TRBD1. V trimming: 0 bases; J trimming: 3 bases; junction bases outside the gene matches: 10. The CDR3 spans 17 residues. Germline V CDR1 and CDR2: MGHRA, YSYEKL. The CDR3 region is CASSQDRAGTGYYEQYF. CDR3 bases: TGCGCCAGCAGCCAAGATCGGGCGGGGACAGGCTACTACGAGCAGTACTTC.

V gene TRBV5-1 combines with J gene TRBJ2-5, with 7 bases matching TRBD2. With V trimmed by 4 bases and J by 2 bases, 11 bases remained unmatched. This CDR3 is built from 16 residues. From germline, CDR1 is SGHRS and CDR2 YFSETQ. The CDR3 sequence: CASSTGPAGKQETQYF. The CDR3 coding sequence is TGCGCCAGCAGCACGGGGCCAGCGGGGAAACAAGAGACCCAGTACTTC.

The V gene is TRBV11-3, the J gene TRBJ1-3; maybe TRBD1 (5 bases). The V end was cut by 5 bases, the J end by 0 bases, with 14 bases between. Germline loops: CDR1 SGHNT, CDR2 YENEEA. The CDR3 consists of 16 residues. This chain's CDR3 is CASSPGVGASGNTIYF. The DNA of the CDR3 is TGTGCCAGCAGCCCGGGGGTCGGAGCCTCTGGAAACACCATATATTTT. Supplemented by reference TRBV11-3 and TRBJ1-3, the full variable domain reads EAGVVQSPRYKIIEKKQPVAFWCNPISGHNTLYWYLQNLGQGPELLIRYENEEAVDDSQLPKDRFSAERLKGVDSTLKIQPAELGDSAVYLCASSPGVGASGNTIYFGEGSWLTVV.

This clone has a handful of counts. The chain is built from TRBV5-6 and TRBJ1-6, with a weak D call TRBD1 (6 bases). Looked up from germline, CDR1 is SGHDT and CDR2 is YYEEEE. The CDR3 contains 15 residues. V lost 4 bases, J lost 9 bases, and 17 bases lay in between. CDR3 nucleotide sequence: TGTGCCAGCAGCCCCAGGCAGACAGGTGGTTCACCCCTCCACTTT. Protein product: CASSPRQTGGSPLHF.

This chain connects TRBV28 to TRBJ1-2; possible D gene TRBD1, 5 bases. The V and J ends lost 7 bases and 2 bases respectively, with 14 bases between them. Germline V gene sequence: CDR1 MDHEN, CDR2 SYDVKM. The CDR3 loop spans 14 amino acids. CDR3 sequence: CASKGQGGNYGYTF. Here the CDR3 DNA reads TGTGCCAGCAAGGGGCAGGGTGGGAACTATGGCTACACCTTC.

The rearrangement links TRBV4-2 to TRBJ2-7; 12 bases fit TRBD1. With V trimmed by 0 bases and J by 5 bases, 2 bases remained unmatched. The CDR3 is 15 residues long. Germline V gene sequence: CDR1 LGHNA, CDR2 YNFKEQ. CDR3 in amino acids: CASSQEGQGANEQYF. The DNA for the CDR3 is TGTGCCAGCAGCCAAGAGGGACAGGGGGCCAACGAGCAGTACTTC.

The V call is TRBV5-1, the J call TRBJ2-1; D might be TRBD1 (6 bases). The CDR3 runs 18 residues. Trimming took off 3 bases at V and 0 bases at J, with 19 bases between the two ends. From germline, CDR1 is SGHRS and CDR2 YFSETQ. The CDR3 here is CASSWRQVRGSSYNEQFF. CDR3 coding DNA: TGCGCCAGCAGCTGGAGACAGGTTAGAGGAAGCTCCTACAATGAGCAGTTCTTC. Combining the CDR3 with reference TRBV5-1 and TRBJ2-1 gives the whole variable domain KAGVTQTPRYLIKTRGQQVTLSCSPISGHRSVSWYQQTPGQGLQFLFEYFSETQRNKGNFPGRFSGRQFSNSRSEMNVSTLELGDSALYLCASSWRQVRGSSYNEQFFGPGTRLTVL.

The chain recombines TRBV7-9 with TRBJ1-4, with D hard to call. This CDR3 comprises 14 residues. Germline lookup yields CDR1 SEHNR and CDR2 FQNEAQ (reference sequence). The germline V and J ends were trimmed by 2 bases and 7 bases, with 11 bases remaining between them. The CDR3 region is CASSLPGRVEKLFF. CDR3 bases: TGTGCCAGCAGCTTACCCGGGAGGGTTGAAAAACTGTTTTTT.

The rearrangement links TRBV5-1 to TRBJ1-4; TRBD1 matches 10 bases. Trimming took 4 bases from V and 7 from J; bases not matched to a gene: 7. CDR1 and CDR2 from the germline V gene are SGHRS and YFSETQ. This CDR3 has 15 residues. CDR3 DNA: TGCGCCAGCAGCCCCATTGGGGACAGGGGTGAAAAACTGTTTTTT. As protein: CASSPIGDRGEKLFF.

The chain links TRBV7-9 to TRBJ1-5; D not resolved. CDR1 is SEHNR, CDR2 FQNEAQ, per germline (reference sequence). The CDR3 loop spans 14 amino acids. Trimming cost V 3 bases and J 4 bases, with 10 bases left between them. CDR3 protein: CASSFTGVNQPQHF. For the CDR3, the DNA is TGTGCCAGCAGCTTCACGGGAGTAAATCAGCCCCAGCATTTT.

The chain is built from TRBV28 and TRBJ1-6; the D is unclear. The CDR3 is 16 amino acids. CDR1 is MDHEN, CDR2 SYDVKM, per germline. V gave up 5 bases and J gave up 4 bases, with 15 bases separating them. The CDR3 region has the DNA TGTGCCAGCAGTAGTGAAAACAGCAGGTATAATTCACCCCTCCACTTT. Translation: CASSSENSRYNSPLHF.

This clone was picked up one time. The chain recombines TRBV19 with TRBJ1-2; TRBD1 is a possible D gene (5 bases). V gave up 8 bases and J gave up 4 bases, with 23 bases separating them. This CDR3 comprises 16 residues. Looked up from germline, CDR1 is LNHDA and CDR2 is SQIVND (reference sequence). Here the CDR3 DNA reads TGTGCCAGTGTTTCAAGTGGGGGGAGATTAAGCTATGGCTACACCTTC. It is translated as CASVSSGGRLSYGYTF. The complete variable domain, with remaining parts taken from reference TRBV19 and TRBJ1-2, reads DGGITQSPKYLFRKEGQNVTLSCEQNLNHDAMYWYRQDPGQGLRLIYYSQIVNDFQKGDIAEGYSVSREKKESFPLTVTSAQKNPTAFYLCASVSSGGRLSYGYTFGSGTRLTVV.